One sample yielded the 6 T cell receptor beta chains listed below, sequenced in a study of cytomegalovirus exposure and HLA in healthy donors. PCR was performed using 60 Vbeta and 13 Jbeta primers. Profiled with immunoSEQ multiplex PCR; TCRdb holds only in-frame clones, not every one. The data show 200,000 to 250,000 clones, more than 75% seen once. The sequencing sample was made of PBMCs. All receptors derive from a human donor in good health.

CDR3 residues: CASSENRGGGNQPQHF. CDR3 nucleotides: TGTGCCAGCAGTGAGAACAGGGGGGGAGGCAATCAGCCCCAGCATTTT. The chain carries TRBV25-1 and TRBJ1-5, with 8 bases fitting TRBD1. Germline CDR1 and CDR2: MGHDK and SYGVNS. The CDR3 spans 16 residues. V shed 3 bases and J 2 bases; nucleotides not matched to a gene: 6.

This chain's CDR3 is CATSRGQGAYNEQFF. The CDR3 nucleotides are TGTGCCACCAGCCGCGGACAGGGGGCCTACAATGAGCAGTTCTTC. The genes are TRBV15 and TRBJ2-1, with 10 bases matching TRBD1. The trim removed 5 bases at V and 2 bases at J, leaving 3 bases unmatched. Germline assignment: CDR1 LNHNV and CDR2 YYDKDF (reference sequence). The CDR3 is 15 amino acids.

The chain is built from TRBV2 and TRBJ2-1, with 11 positions matching TRBD2. The CDR3 totals 14 residues. With 6 bases clipped from V and 6 bases from J, the junction kept 4 bases outside the gene matches. Germline V gene lookup returns CDR1 SNHLY and CDR2 FYNNEI. The CDR3 sequence: CASRVAGGSNEQFF. The CDR3 nucleotides read TGTGCCAGCAGAGTAGCGGGAGGGTCCAATGAGCAGTTCTTC.

The chain has TRBV7-2 and TRBJ2-2; 13 nucleotides align to TRBD2. The CDR3 has 15 amino acids. J was trimmed by 3 bases and V by 10 bases; bases with no gene match: 5. Germline V CDR1 and CDR2: SGHTA, FQGNSA. CDR3 in amino acids: CAIPGLAGDTGELFF. The CDR3 DNA reads as TGTGCCATCCCCGGACTAGCGGGAGACACCGGGGAGCTGTTTTTT.

This rearrangement joins TRBV13 to TRBJ2-7; 9 positions match TRBD1. Germline values: CDR1 PRHDT, CDR2 FYEKMQ (reference sequence). The V and J ends lost 3 bases and 2 bases, in that order; junction bases with no gene match: 2. The length of the CDR3 is 14 residues. The CDR3 DNA follows: TGTGCCAGCAGCTTGGGACAGGGCGCCTACGAGCAGTACTTC. It is translated as CASSLGQGAYEQYF.

V and J are TRBV6-1 and TRBJ2-4, with 8 bases aligning to TRBD2. This CDR3 spans 15 amino acids. The ends lost 6 bases at V and 8 bases at J; junction bases unmatched: 12. CDR1 is MNHNS, CDR2 SASEGT, per germline. In DNA form, the CDR3 reads TGTGCCAGCAGAGCAAGGAGCGGGAGTCAATACATTCAGTACTTC. The encoded protein is CASRARSGSQYIQYF.